Detailed here is one TCR beta chain. Patients at the Seattle site were enrolled during active infection and followed longitudinally. This CDR3 is built from 15 residues. Germline assignment: CDR1 SGHVS and CDR2 FQNEAQ. The germline V and J ends were trimmed by 4 bases and 0 bases, with 7 bases remaining between them. This sample stems from a study of blood T cell repertoires in COVID-19. Overall study: Acute and convalescent COVID-19 samples came from the United States, Italy and Spain.

Authors' methods: Amplification with reference gene primers provided the estimates of nucleated cell counts. Sequencing used immunoSEQ multiplex PCR; TCRdb keeps in-frame clones, though not all of them. The D gene and trimming were derived from the DNA, and the V and J assignments and clone size from that table. The table lists approximately 460,000 clones, 80% to 90% of them singletons. The source material was peripheral blood. The chain employs TRBV7-8 and TRBJ2-6, with D possibly TRBD2 on 6 matching bases. This TCR derives from a man between 18 and 29 years old with COVID-19, enrolled during active disease. The CDR3 protein is CASSSGSSGANVLTF. The CDR3, as DNA: TGTGCCAGCAGCTCCGGGAGCTCTGGGGCCAACGTCCTGACTTTC. The full variable domain, rest sourced from reference TRBV7-8 and TRBJ2-6, is GAGVSQSPRYKVAKRGQDVALRCDPISGHVSLFWYQQALGQGPEFLTYFQNEAQLDKSGLPSDRFFAERPEGSVSTLKIQRTQQEDSAVYLCASSSGSSGANVLTFGAGSRLTVL.